This T cell receptor beta chain was profiled in a study of technical replicates of blood from several donors. Method: immunoSEQ multiplex PCR; TCRdb's copy keeps in-frame clones and lacks some. The sample holds around 70,000 clones, 85% to 95% seen once. The germline V and J ends were trimmed by 2 bases and 4 bases, with 15 bases remaining between them. The germline CDR1 and CDR2 sequences are KGHSH and LQKENI. The CDR3 covers 16 residues. This TCR was sampled from a human donor in good health. The material sequenced was T cells isolated from PBMCs. The chain couples TRBV18 to TRBJ1-5; no firm D call. CDR3 coding DNA: TGTGCCAGCTCACCAAACTCCGCAGGATCAAATCAGCCCCAGCATTTT. Its protein is CASSPNSAGSNQPQHF.